The 2 T cell receptor beta chains in this list originate from one sample, sequenced in a study of blood T cells in healthy people across ages. A J-beta primer mix and a sample-barcoded 5' primer were used in a second PCR of about 7 to 12 cycles. TCRdb passed the 5' RACE reads through MiXCR, listing each CDR3 protein once. This sample carries over a million distinct CDR3 sequences, roughly 40% of them seen once, and the ten largest clones take approximately 7.9%. Sequenced sample: blood. These receptors all come from a woman aged 18-29 years in good health.

The genes are TRBV6-1 and TRBJ2-6; D not certain. This CDR3 is 14 amino acids long. Germline assignment: CDR1 MNHNS and CDR2 SASEGT. V gave up 6 bases and J gave up 7 bases, with 13 bases separating them. The CDR3 sequence is CASSGTTRANVLTF. CDR3 coding DNA: TGTGCCAGCAGCGGAACAACGAGAGCCAACGTCCTGACTTTC.

As regards this clonotype: Relative to the germline gene, one junction end is altered; a read error may explain this. The chain uses TRBV5-1 and TRBJ1-2; D unresolved. This CDR3 has 13 residues. Germline lookup yields CDR1 SGHRS and CDR2 YFSETQ. CDR3 DNA sequence: TGTGCCAGCAGCTTAGATGCGGGATATGGCTACACCTTC. Encoded protein: CASSLDAGYGYTF.